This T cell receptor beta chain appears in the sequencing data of a study of blood T cell repertoires in COVID-19. Study information: PBMCs, B-cell-depleted T cells, or T cells provided the cDNA or gDNA that made up the material.

Germline V gives CDR1 MNHEY, CDR2 SVGAGI. V was trimmed by 5 bases and J by 0 bases, leaving 14 bases between them. CDR3 length: 15 residues. Method: immunoSEQ multiplex PCR; TCRdb's copy keeps in-frame clones and lacks some. The sample includes about 71,000 clones, about four fifths of them seen just once. This receptor was obtained from an elderly woman with acute or convalescent COVID-19. Sequencing was performed on peripheral blood. The V gene is TRBV6-5, the J gene TRBJ2-7, with D unclear. The DNA for the CDR3 is TGTGCCAGCAGTCGTGACACCGTGGTCTCCTACGAGCAGTACTTC. This gives the protein CASSRDTVVSYEQYF.